The 26 T cell receptor beta chains below were found in one sample sequenced in a study of T cells in women clearing cervical HPV infection. The method was immunoSEQ multiplex PCR; TCRdb's version includes in-frame clones alone and lacks a portion of them. This table holds roughly 20,000 clones. Sample: blood buffy coat. All receptors derive from a woman between 18 and 75 years old with a cervical HPV16 infection that either progressed to CIN3+ or cleared (not recorded which).

This clone is identified as medium-sized from frequency. The read terminates 3 residues ahead of where the CDR3 ends, so the germline J gene completes it. This chain connects TRBV6-1 to TRBJ2-3; D gene unclear. V lost 4 bases and J lost 6, with 5 bases in between. Germline V lookup: CDR1 MNHNS, CDR2 SASEGT. The CDR3 covers 11 residues. The DNA read from the CDR3 is TGTGCCAGCAGTGTCTCCGATACG. Residues: CASSVSDT. The full CDR3 protein reads CASSVSDTQYF.

Turning to this clone: From the germline J gene comes the end of the CDR3, since the read stops 3 residues before it. The chain carries TRBV11-1 and TRBJ2-2, with 7 bases fitting TRBD2. CDR1 SGHAT and CDR2 FQDESV come from the germline V gene (reference sequence). The CDR3 runs 14 residues. J lost 1 base, V lost 5 bases, and 1 base had no gene match. The covered CDR3 bases are TGTGCCAGCAGCCGGGGGGAGAACACCGGGGAG. Translation: CASSRGENTGE. In full, the CDR3 reads CASSRGENTGELFF.

With regard to this clone: Read sequence stops 3 residues before the CDR3 end, and the germline J gene provides the missing end. The chain is built from TRBV10-3 and TRBJ1-5; D is possibly TRBD1 (5 bases). CDR1 and CDR2 (germline): ENHRY, SYGVKD. V gave up 6 bases and J gave up 6 bases, with 18 bases separating them. The CDR3 loop spans 15 amino acids. CDR3 bases read: TGTGCCATCAGCCCGACAGATAGGATGGGTCAGCCC. As protein: CAISPTDRMGQP. The whole CDR3 sequence reads CAISPTDRMGQPQHF.

On this clone itself: The CDR3 extends 3 residues past the end of the read, so its final part is completed from the germline J gene. The V and J genes are TRBV18 and TRBJ1-4, with D possibly matching TRBD1 (5 bases). CDR1 and CDR2 (germline): KGHSH, LQKENI. This CDR3 has 13 amino acids. The V and J ends lost 2 bases and 9 bases respectively, with 10 bases between them. CDR3: CASSPARDKKLFF. The sequenced part of the CDR3 DNA is TGTGCCAGCTCACCAGCCAGGGATAAAAAA.

Comment on this clone: The read ends 3 residues shy of where the CDR3 ends; the end is completed using the germline J gene. The rearrangement joins TRBV5-1 to TRBJ1-1; tentatively, D is TRBD1 (6 bases). Germline V lookup: CDR1 SGHRS, CDR2 YFSETQ. This CDR3 is built from 15 residues. Trimming left V 0 bases short and J 3 bases short, with 12 bases between. The CDR3 loop is CASSLANRDDTEAFF. CDR3 bases read: TGCGCCAGCAGCTTGGCCAACAGGGATGACACTGAA.

Comments on this clone: Read data end 3 residues before the CDR3 end; the end is taken from the germline J gene. The chain has TRBV19 and TRBJ2-3; TRBD2 might be the D (5 bases). The CDR3 loop spans 14 amino acids. V lost 0 bases and J lost 6, with 10 bases in between. The germline V gene has CDR1 LNHDA and CDR2 SQIVND (reference sequence). Incomplete CDR3 DNA: TGTGCCAGTAGTATAGACACTCGCGGGGATACG. This codes for CASSIDTRGDT. The full-length CDR3 reads as CASSIDTRGDTQYF. The full variable domain, in which reference TRBV19 and TRBJ2-3 provide the parts outside the CDR3, is DGGITQSPKYLFRKEGQNVTLSCEQNLNHDAMYWYRQDPGQGLRLIYYSQIVNDFQKGDIAEGYSVSREKKESFPLTVTSAQKNPTAFYLCASSIDTRGDTQYFGPGTRLTVL.

As concerns this clone: The read ends 3 residues shy of where the CDR3 ends; the end is completed using the germline J gene. The rearrangement links TRBV5-6 to TRBJ2-5, with D possibly called TRBD1 or TRBD2 (5 bases each). Germline loops: CDR1 SGHDT, CDR2 YYEEEE. The CDR3 runs to 15 residues. The germline V and J ends were trimmed by 0 bases and 5 bases, with 14 bases remaining between them. The CDR3 DNA, read in part, is TGTGCCAGCAGCTTGGGGGGCGGAGGCCATGAGACC. It yields the protein CASSLGGGGHET. The whole CDR3 protein is CASSLGGGGHETQYF.

With respect to this clone: The read ends 3 residues shy of where the CDR3 ends; the end is completed using the germline J gene. The chain employs TRBV19 and TRBJ1-1; 9 bases are shared with TRBD1. CDR1 is LNHDA and CDR2 is SQIVND in the germline V gene (reference sequence). V lost 4 bases and J lost 1; bases outside the gene matches: 4. The CDR3 contains 15 residues. This CDR3 reads CASSRGQGKNTEAFF. The CDR3 bases that were read are TGTGCCAGTAGTAGAGGACAGGGGAAGAACACTGAA.

Comment on this clone: Read coverage stops 3 residues before the CDR3 terminus; the germline J gene supplies the remainder. The chain uses TRBV5-1 and TRBJ2-5; 8 nucleotides agree with TRBD1. This CDR3 is built from 15 residues. Trimming at V came to 3 bases and at J to 4 bases, leaving 8 bases not matched to a gene. Per the germline V gene, CDR1 is SGHRS and CDR2 is YFSETQ. CDR3 DNA, as far as it was read: TGCGCCAGCAGCTGGGACAGGCTTGGGGCAGAGACC. Encoded protein: CASSWDRLGAET. The complete CDR3 sequence is CASSWDRLGAETQYF.

For this clone: The read falls 3 residues short of the CDR3 end, and the missing part is taken from the germline J gene. V and J are TRBV7-9 and TRBJ2-1, with 7 bases matching TRBD2. The CDR3 covers 15 residues. Trimming cost V 3 bases and J 5 bases; bases outside gene matches: 7. Per germline, CDR1 SEHNR and CDR2 FQNEAQ (reference sequence). The CDR3 spells CASSLGGCRDNEQFF. The CDR3 DNA, read in part, is TGTGCCAGCAGCTTGGGGGGGTGTAGGGACAATGAG.

CDR3 residues: CASSPQGFGETQYF. Incomplete CDR3 DNA: TGTGCCAGTAGTCCGCAGGGGTTTGGTGAGACC. This sequence joins TRBV19 and TRBJ2-5; tentative D call: TRBD1 (6 bases). The read terminates 3 residues before the CDR3 end, so the remaining end is supplied by the germline J gene. The CDR3 has 14 amino acids. Trimming took 5 bases from V and 5 from J, leaving 15 bases between them. From germline, CDR1 is LNHDA and CDR2 SQIVND (reference sequence). Combining the CDR3 with reference TRBV19 and TRBJ2-5 gives the whole variable domain DGGITQSPKYLFRKEGQNVTLSCEQNLNHDAMYWYRQDPGQGLRLIYYSQIVNDFQKGDIAEGYSVSREKKESFPLTVTSAQKNPTAFYLCASSPQGFGETQYFGPGTRLLVL.

A note on this clone: The read comes to an end 3 residues before the CDR3 does, leaving the germline J gene to fill in the end. V is TRBV27 and J is TRBJ1-6, with TRBD1 matching over 8 bases. CDR1 and CDR2 from the germline V gene are MNHEY and SMNVEV (reference sequence). J was trimmed by 9 bases and V by 0 bases; bases with no gene match: 4. The CDR3 runs to 15 residues. The CDR3 bases that were read are TGTGCCAGCAGTTTATCCCGGACAGGGTCTTCACCC. It specifies CASSLSRTGSSP. The entire CDR3 reads CASSLSRTGSSPLHF.

On this clone itself: The CDR3 end lies 3 residues beyond the end of the read and is filled in from the germline J gene. V is TRBV6-1 and J is TRBJ2-2; D is unresolved. Germline V gene lookup returns CDR1 MNHNS and CDR2 SASEGT. The CDR3 is 14 residues long. The CDR3 bases that were read are TGTGCCAGCAGTGTCTACGCTACTAATGAAAAG. It translates to CASSVYATNEK. The whole CDR3 is CASSVYATNEKLFF.

A word on this clone: The germline gene is not matched at one end of the junction; a read error may be the cause. Other nucleotide sequences in the sample specify the same CDR3. Incomplete CDR3 DNA: TGTGCCAGTAGCCTGACAGGGTTTGGAAACACA. Translated, it gives CASSLTGFGNT. The entire CDR3 is CASSLTGFGNTIYF. The chain employs TRBV19 and TRBJ1-3, with TRBD1 matching over 7 bases. The CDR3 goes on 3 residues after the read ends, and that part is filled in from the germline J gene. Germline V gene sequence: CDR1 LNHDA, CDR2 SQIVND (reference sequence). This CDR3 spans 14 amino acids.

Partial CDR3 DNA: TGCGCCAGCAGCCAAGTCGGCTCTGGAAACACC. Its protein product is CASSQVGSGNT. The complete CDR3 sequence is CASSQVGSGNTIYF. The chain recombines TRBV4-1 with TRBJ1-3; no clear D. The sequence runs out 3 residues before the end of the CDR3; the remainder is reconstructed from the germline J gene. This CDR3 is built from 14 residues. V was shortened by 1 base and J by 0 bases, with 4 bases between the two germline ends. Germline CDR1 is MGHRA and CDR2 is YSYEKL.

Details on this clone: The CDR3 is cut off 3 residues early in the read; its end comes from the germline J gene. V and J are TRBV2 and TRBJ2-1, with 12 bases aligning to TRBD2. From germline, CDR1 is SNHLY and CDR2 FYNNEI. Losses at the gene ends were 10 bases for V and 4 bases for J; bases not matched to a gene: 17. CDR3 length: 18 residues. This CDR3 reads CATRLAGDLHGDYNEQFF. The part of the CDR3 DNA that was read is TGTGCCACCAGACTAGCGGGGGACCTCCATGGGGATTACAATGAG.

Notes on this clone: The read ends 3 residues before the CDR3 terminus; that terminus is restored from the germline J gene. The chain carries TRBV5-1 and TRBJ1-4, with D perhaps matching TRBD1 (5 bases). The CDR3 has 15 residues. Trimming took off 2 bases at V and 8 bases at J, with 16 bases between the two ends. Germline CDR1 and CDR2: SGHRS and YFSETQ. Here the CDR3 reads CASSLDRPSAEKLFF. The part of the CDR3 DNA that was read is TGCGCCAGCAGCTTAGACAGACCCTCCGCGGAAAAA.

Note on this clone: The read terminates 3 residues ahead of where the CDR3 ends, so the germline J gene completes it. The V and J genes are TRBV7-9 and TRBJ1-1; the match to TRBD1 covers 7 bases. CDR1 is SEHNR and CDR2 is FQNEAQ in the germline V gene (reference sequence). The CDR3 totals 13 residues. Incomplete CDR3 DNA: TGTGCCAGCAGCTTAGAGGCGACAGGGGAA. This gives the protein CASSLEATGE. The complete CDR3 sequence is CASSLEATGEAFF.

Regarding this clone: The read finishes 3 residues shy of the CDR3 end, and the germline J gene is used to complete it. V is TRBV5-1 and J is TRBJ2-3; 10 bases are a match to TRBD2. Germline V gene lookup returns CDR1 SGHRS and CDR2 YFSETQ. This CDR3 spans 16 amino acids. The DNA read from the CDR3 is TGCGCCAGCAGCTGGAACATAGCGGGGGGCCAAGAGACG. Its protein is CASSWNIAGGQET. In full, the CDR3 is CASSWNIAGGQETQYF.

Regarding this clone: The CDR3 end is not reached by the read, which stops 3 residues before it; the germline J gene fills it in. The rearrangement links TRBV5-6 to TRBJ2-1; D gene unclear. CDR1 is SGHDT and CDR2 is YYEEEE in the germline V gene. CDR3 length: 14 amino acids. The germline V and J ends were trimmed by 4 bases and 2 bases, with 10 bases remaining between them. The CDR3 here is CASSRQAPYNEQFF. CDR3 bases read: TGTGCCAGCAGCCGGCAGGCCCCCTACAATGAG.

As to this clone: The CDR3 end lies 3 residues beyond the end of the read and is filled in from the germline J gene. J is TRBJ1-1 and V is TRBV2, with 10 bases fitting TRBD1. The CDR3 has 12 residues. The germline V gene encodes CDR1 SNHLY and CDR2 FYNNEI. Here the CDR3 reads CASSDDRGPAFF. CDR3 bases read: TGTGCCAGCAGTGACGACAGGGGGCCA.

A word on this clone: The read halts 3 residues ahead of the CDR3 end, with the missing end drawn from the germline J gene. The chain has TRBV5-4 and TRBJ1-2; 10 bases match TRBD1. The CDR3 totals 16 residues. CDR1 is SGHNT, CDR2 YYREEE, per germline (reference sequence). Trimming took 0 bases from V and 3 from J; bases not matched to a gene: 5. The sequenced part of the CDR3 DNA is TGTGCCAGCAGCTTGGGACCGACAGGGGGCGACTATGGC. Translating it yields CASSLGPTGGDYG. The full CDR3 reads CASSLGPTGGDYGYTF.

Of note for this clone: The CDR3 end lies 3 residues beyond the end of the read and is filled in from the germline J gene. The chain uses TRBV20-1 and TRBJ2-2, with TRBD2 as a possible D gene (5 bases). Trimming shortened V by 2 bases and J by 4 bases, and 14 bases separated the two germline ends. The CDR3 is 15 amino acids. The germline CDR1 and CDR2 sequences are DFQATT and SNEGSKA (reference sequence). The CDR3 loop reads CSARTKLGGTGELFF. Incomplete CDR3 DNA: TGCAGTGCTAGAACGAAACTAGGAGGCACCGGGGAG.

As concerns this clone: The read terminates 3 residues before the CDR3 end, so the remaining end is supplied by the germline J gene. The rearrangement uses TRBV20-1 and TRBJ2-3; 7 nucleotides align to TRBD1. In germline, CDR1 is DFQATT, CDR2 SNEGSKA (reference sequence). V dropped 6 bases and J dropped 2; count of bases not matched to a gene: 11. The CDR3 extends over 15 amino acids. The CDR3 here is CSAAGRGQVTDTQYF. CDR3 DNA, as far as it was read: TGCAGTGCCGCCGGCCGAGGACAGGTCACAGATACG.

This clone is identified as medium-sized from frequency. From the germline J gene comes the end of the CDR3, since the read stops 3 residues before it. The chain links TRBV29-1 to TRBJ2-5; 16 bases are shared with TRBD2. V shed 7 bases, J shed 1 base, and the junction held 6 bases outside the gene matches. CDR3 length: 16 residues. Germline CDR1 reads SQVTM; CDR2 reads ANQGSEA. Here the CDR3 reads CSAEGLAGGIQETQYF. The covered CDR3 bases are TGCAGCGCGGAGGGACTAGCGGGGGGGATCCAAGAGACC.

CDR3 residues: CSGSGTGYNEQFF. CDR3 DNA (partial): TGCAGCGGCTCCGGGACAGGATACAATGAG. The chain combines TRBV29-1 with TRBJ2-1, with TRBD1 matching over 8 bases. The CDR3 is cut off 3 residues early in the read; its end comes from the germline J gene. The CDR3 extends over 13 amino acids. The V gene end was trimmed by 7 bases and the J gene end by 4 bases; junction bases not matched to a gene: 6. CDR1 SQVTM and CDR2 ANQGSEA come from the germline V gene.